This section outlines one T cell receptor beta chain sequence together with its context. Its target antigen remains unknown. Base qualities are not recorded, but no much larger clone differs from it by a single base. The sample comes from a study of glioma-infiltrating T cells (dated by TCRdb to 2016 to 2017). About the full investigation: Low-grade gliomas were represented by WHO grade II oligodendrogliomas or astrocytomas, and glioblastomas were represented by WHO grade IV tumors that were sampled at initial rather than recurrent diagnosis. Dexamethasone was administered to glioma patients for six or fewer days before surgery. The sequencing target for blood libraries was roughly 4.5- to 11-fold coverage of 950,000 to 1,000,000 peripheral T cells. Glioma tissue, non-neoplastic brain tissue and matched peripheral blood mononuclear cells were used as sources from which TCR alpha- and beta-chain repertoires were sequenced. To measure how far tissue and blood T-cell populations diverged, each tissue-infiltrating repertoire was compared against the peripheral blood repertoire of the same patient. The paired cohort was made up of three low-grade glioma patients, eight or nine primary glioblastoma patients and three non-glioma patients who contributed non-neoplastic brain tissue. Points the paper makes about the study in general: Only a very small number of CDR3 sequences turned up in both tissue and blood, a result put down to high CDR3 diversity combined with limited sampling. In non-neoplastic patients, VJ-independent divergence between tissue and blood fell below expectation, whereas in all gliomas, and especially in low-grade gliomas, the divergence rose above expectation. Patients with low tissue-blood divergence were marked by a signature set of shared blood CDR3 motifs, and that set was depleted in highly divergent patients. Small numbers underpinned the group comparisons: 8 or 9 glioblastoma patients, three low-grade glioma patients and three non-neoplastic patients.

Spanning cysteine to phenylalanine, the CDR3 consists of 15 amino acids. Only CDR3 DNA is held: 45 bases, read in frame from base 1. V and J are trimmed by 7 bases and 6 bases, and the gene matches miss 14 bases of the junction. From the germline V gene, CDR1 is MNHEY and CDR2 is SVGAGI. TCR alpha and beta CDR3 regions were amplified with the iRepertoire nested amplicon-rescue multiplex PCR (arm-PCR) platform from RNA. For one-step reverse transcription and amplification, 100-400 ng of tissue mRNA or PBMC total RNA was used as input. After bead purification, a secondary multiplex PCR added Illumina adapters, and libraries were gel-purified between 200 and 400 bp. Demultiplexing relied on internal 6-nucleotide barcodes carried by the libraries. Sequencing of the libraries was done on an Illumina MiSeq using 2x220 or 2x250 nucleotide paired-end reads. The authors' analysis ran thus. Paired reads were merged with FLASH 1.2.11 and aligned to the GRCh37 human genome with BWA-MEM before extracting TRA and TRB reads. V and J assignment used an IMGT-derived reference of cassette sequences and CDR3 motifs that included pseudogenes. Reads were translated in three frames, and productive CDR3s were defined by a C…FGXG motif without stop codons. Clonotypes were defined as unique combinations of V-J cassette pair and CDR3 amino acid sequence. Reads were filtered by Hamming distance, with the threshold set by the sequence error rate of each sample in mapped regions. The public reads were run again by TCRdb, first through fastp at Q25 and then through MiXCR, and only productive beta chains were kept. All rows with the same CDR3 protein become a single entry with the most common DNA and genes. The authors' filters were not applied to this entry. For this sample the table gives 400,000 or so distinct CDR3 sequences, of which about two fifths were detected only once. Around 13% of the sample is in the top ten clones.

Immediately after resection, surgical brain or tumor specimens were cryofrozen in liquid nitrogen, with peripheral blood cells collected concurrently. This clonotype was sampled from a human donor with low-grade glioma or glioblastoma, undergoing nonglioma brain surgery, or in good health (not recorded which). In this chain, TRBV6-5 is recombined with TRBJ1-2, and 7 bases in between align with TRBD1. Sequencing input: glioma tissue, nonneoplastic brain tissue, or PBMCs (not recorded which). The CDR3 protein is CASKRPSTGSNGYTF. The sequence in DNA is TGTGCCAGCAAAAGACCTTCGACAGGGTCCAATGGCTACACCTTC.